This record covers a single T cell receptor beta chain. No antigen is known for it. The data stem from a study of T cell responses to AZD1222 COVID-19 vaccine. Study-wide findings and caveats: A rise in Spike-specific TCR breadth and depth followed two AZD1222 doses.

Germline CDR1 reads MDHEN; CDR2 reads SYDVKM. The V end lost 1 base, the J end lost 5 bases, and 15 bases lay between the germline ends. The CDR3 extends over 15 amino acids. TCRdb's copy holds only in-frame clones and misses some; the assay was immunoSEQ multiplex PCR. The sample shows over 130,000 clones, roughly 90% of them seen only once. The chain uses TRBV28 and TRBJ2-7; D might be TRBD2 (6 bases). This receptor was identified in an adult who received the AZD1222 COVID-19 vaccine. Sample: peripheral blood, taken 28 days after the second AZD1222 dose. This CDR3 is CASSLLGGLPNEQYF. In nucleotides, the CDR3 is TGTGCCAGCAGTTTATTAGGTGGACTACCAAACGAGCAGTACTTC.